One and the same sample provided the 5 T cell receptor beta chains below, sequenced in a study of vaccination and CD4 T cells after COVID-19 (dated 2022 in TCRdb). Interpreted using the paper, the treatment or condition label stands for: roughly ten-day PBMC culture with coronavirus spike peptide pools or control peptides (ViraFEST assay). The antigens of these receptors remain unknown. The method was PCR. The sequencing machine was an Illumina iSeq 100. At the Johns Hopkins FTIC core, DNA from the cultured CD4+ T cells underwent TCR sequencing with the Oncomine TCR Beta short-read assay. TCRdb's own reprocessing of the public reads used fastp at Q25 and MiXCR and kept productive beta chains. CDR3 protein duplicates are merged, each entry listing the most common genes and DNA. A total of roughly 13,000 distinct CDR3 sequences appear in this sample, about two fifths of them only once. About 20% of the sample rests with the top ten.

The sequenced sample was CD4+ T cells from blood, cultured in vitro, obtained before SARS-CoV-2 vaccination. These receptors were obtained from a human donor who had recovered from COVID-19.

This clonotype has only a few counts. The V and J genes are TRBV6-5 and TRBJ1-5, with D uncertain. Trimming left V 4 bases short and J 7 bases short, with 14 bases between. Germline V lookup: CDR1 MNHEY, CDR2 SVGAGI. This CDR3 region has 14 residues. The CDR3 here is CASSSHSPNQPQHF. CDR3 nucleotides: TGTGCCAGCAGTTCCCACTCGCCAAACCAGCCCCAGCATTTT.

The chain recombines TRBV19 with TRBJ2-7; D is tentatively TRBD1 or TRBD2 (5 bases each). Trimming pared 3 bases from V and 5 bases from J, leaving 11 bases between. The germline CDR1 and CDR2 sequences are LNHDA and SQIVND (reference sequence). There are 13 residues in the CDR3. The CDR3 nucleotides read TGTGCCAGTAGTATTCTAGGGACCCACGAGCAGTACTTC. Translated, it gives CASSILGTHEQYF.

The chain links TRBV28 to TRBJ1-1; 8 positions match TRBD1. The CDR3 is made up of 16 amino acids. Germline values: CDR1 MDHEN, CDR2 SYDVKM. J was trimmed by 6 bases and V by 5 bases; bases with no gene match: 14. For the CDR3, the DNA is TGTGCCAGCAGTCCACCCCCGGCAGGGGGCAGGGCTGAAGCTTTCTTT. It specifies CASSPPPAGGRAEAFF.

The rearrangement links TRBV6-1 to TRBJ2-3; possible D gene TRBD2, 5 bases. The CDR3 loop spans 15 amino acids. Germline V gives CDR1 MNHNS, CDR2 SASEGT. Trimming left V 6 bases short and J 0 bases short, with 13 bases between. The CDR3 loop reads CASRAKRGSTDTQYF. The CDR3 DNA follows: TGTGCCAGCAGGGCGAAGAGAGGGAGCACAGATACGCAGTATTTT.

This clonotype was counted only a few times. The chain has TRBV20-1 and TRBJ2-7; 9 bases agree with TRBD2. Germline values: CDR1 DFQATT, CDR2 SNEGSKA (reference sequence). The V segment lost 0 bases and the J segment 3 bases; nucleotides outside the gene matches: 9. The CDR3 has 16 amino acids. The CDR3 is CSARDPLLSGSYEQYF. Written as DNA, the CDR3 is TGCAGTGCTAGAGATCCCTTACTTAGCGGGAGCTACGAGCAGTACTTC.